The 8 T cell receptor beta chains given below trace back to one sample, sequenced in a study of CD8 T cells in Susac syndrome. Reverse transcription used roughly 0.45 to 1 ug RNA and random hexamers. From the immunoSEQ multiplex PCR reads, TCRdb called clonotypes with MiXCR, one entry per CDR3 protein. The sample includes about 150,000 distinct CDR3 sequences, approximately 94% seen only once; the top ten take over 0.2%. Material: CD8+ T cells from PBMCs. These receptor sequences come from a human donor with multiple sclerosis.

The chain couples TRBV7-3 to TRBJ2-1, with 9 bases identical to TRBD1. The germline V gene has CDR1 SGHTA and CDR2 FQGTGA. The CDR3 length is 15 residues. V was clipped by 4 bases and J by 8 bases; unmatched bases: 9. The chain's CDR3 is CASSSTGGAGYEQFF. CDR3 DNA: TGTGCCAGCAGCTCTACAGGGGGCGCGGGCTATGAGCAGTTCTTC.

This clonotype appeared a single time. The chain employs TRBV7-8 and TRBJ1-2, with D possibly matching TRBD1 (5 bases). Trimming removed 4 bases from V and 4 bases from J, with 16 bases in between. Germline V gives CDR1 SGHVS, CDR2 FQNEAQ. CDR3 length: 15 amino acids. The DNA of the CDR3 is TGTGCCAGCAGCTCCGTTGGCGGGGCCGGCTATGGCTACACCTTC. Translated, it gives CASSSVGGAGYGYTF.

This clonotype came up once. V and J are TRBV6-5 and TRBJ2-3; D unresolved. The CDR3 covers 15 residues. Germline V gene data show CDR1 as MNHEY and CDR2 as SVGAGI. Deletions cut 4 bases from V and 5 bases from J, with 16 bases between. Here the CDR3 DNA reads TGTGCCAGCAGTTCCGATCGGACCGGGCTAGATACGCAGTATTTT. Protein sequence: CASSSDRTGLDTQYF.

This CDR3 is CSASIQGADNEQFF. The CDR3 bases are TGCAGTGCTAGTATACAGGGGGCTGACAATGAGCAGTTCTTC. The V gene is TRBV20-1, the J gene TRBJ2-1; 9 bases line up with TRBD1. Germline V gives CDR1 DFQATT, CDR2 SNEGSKA (reference sequence). The J segment lost 5 bases and the V segment lost 3 bases, leaving 5 bases of the junction unmatched. The CDR3 is made up of 14 amino acids.

The rearrangement joins TRBV13 to TRBJ2-2, with 9 bases aligning to TRBD2. CDR3 length: 17 amino acids. V gave up 5 bases and J gave up 0 bases; unmatched junction bases: 7. Germline V gene data show CDR1 as PRHDT and CDR2 as FYEKMQ (reference sequence). The CDR3 sequence is CASSPRLAGTNTGELFF. The CDR3 DNA sequence: TGTGCCAGCAGCCCACGCCTAGCGGGGACGAACACCGGGGAGCTGTTTTTT.

This clonotype is a singleton in its sample. The genes are TRBV4-3 and TRBJ2-7, with a weak D call TRBD2 (5 bases). In germline, CDR1 is LGHNA, CDR2 YSLEER. The CDR3 contains 15 residues. The V gene lost 0 bases and the J gene lost 3 bases, with 12 bases spanning the gap. CDR3 loop: CASSQDGLPDYEQYF. The CDR3 nucleotides are TGCGCCAGCAGCCAAGACGGACTCCCCGACTACGAGCAGTACTTC.

As to this clonotype: Germline is not matched at one junction end, which may reflect a read error. The genes are TRBV30 and TRBJ1-2, with D possibly being TRBD1 (5 bases). Germline-derived CDR1 and CDR2 are GTSNPN and SVGIG (reference sequence). This CDR3 is built from 11 residues. The CDR3, as DNA: TGTGCCTTCATAGGGGTCCGAGGCCCCCACTTC. This sequence encodes CAFIGVRGPHF.

This clonotype was counted a single time. CDR3 nucleotides: TGTGCCTGGAGTGTAAGGGGAGGGTATAACACTGAAGCTTTCTTT. Amino acids: CAWSVRGGYNTEAFF. The gene calls are TRBV30 and TRBJ1-1; TRBD1 might be the D (5 bases). This CDR3 region has 15 residues. Germline assignment: CDR1 GTSNPN and CDR2 SVGIG (reference sequence). Trimming cost V 0 bases and J 2 bases, with 13 bases left between them.